This T cell receptor (beta chain) was recovered during a study of cytomegalovirus exposure and HLA in healthy donors. Both 60 Vbeta primers and 13 Jbeta primers went into the PCR. Only in-frame clones appear in the TCRdb table, and some are missing; sequencing was by immunoSEQ multiplex PCR. The table includes under 150,000 clones, roughly 85% detected once. Sequencing was done on a sample of PBMCs. The source is a woman in her 30s in good health and CMV-seronegative.

Here the CDR3 reads CSSLVGSSYNEQFF. The CDR3, as DNA: TGCAGCTCCTTGGTCGGGAGCTCCTACAATGAGCAGTTCTTC. The V and J genes are TRBV29-1 and TRBJ2-1; D possibly corresponds to TRBD2 (6 bases). This CDR3 spans 14 amino acids. The V end lost 8 bases, the J end lost 0 bases, and 14 bases lay between the germline ends. Germline CDR1 is SQVTM and CDR2 is ANQGSEA.